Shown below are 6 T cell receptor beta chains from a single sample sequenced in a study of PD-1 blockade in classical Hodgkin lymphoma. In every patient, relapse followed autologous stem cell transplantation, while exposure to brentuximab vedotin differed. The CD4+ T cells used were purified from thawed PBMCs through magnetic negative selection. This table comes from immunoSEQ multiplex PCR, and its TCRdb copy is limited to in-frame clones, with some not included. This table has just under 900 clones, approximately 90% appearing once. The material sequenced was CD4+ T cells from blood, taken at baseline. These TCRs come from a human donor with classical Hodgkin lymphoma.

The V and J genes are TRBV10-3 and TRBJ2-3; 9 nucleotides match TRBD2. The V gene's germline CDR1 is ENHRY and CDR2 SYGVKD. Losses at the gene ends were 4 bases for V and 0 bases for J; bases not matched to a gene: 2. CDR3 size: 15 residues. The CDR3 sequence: CAISGGGASTDTQYF. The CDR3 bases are TGTGCCATCAGTGGCGGGGGGGCTAGCACAGATACGCAGTATTTT.

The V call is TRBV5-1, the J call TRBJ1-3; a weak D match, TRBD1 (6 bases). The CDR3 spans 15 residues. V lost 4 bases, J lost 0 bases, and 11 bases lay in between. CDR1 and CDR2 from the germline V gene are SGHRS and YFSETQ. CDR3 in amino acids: CASSHRAFSGNTIYF. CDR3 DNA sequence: TGCGCCAGCAGCCACAGGGCCTTCTCTGGAAACACCATATATTTT.

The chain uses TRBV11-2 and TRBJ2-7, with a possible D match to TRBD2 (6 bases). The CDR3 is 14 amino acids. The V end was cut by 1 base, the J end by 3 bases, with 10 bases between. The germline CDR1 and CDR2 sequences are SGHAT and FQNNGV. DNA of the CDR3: TGTGCCAGCAGCTTAGGACTAGACCGCTACGAGCAGTACTTC. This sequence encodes CASSLGLDRYEQYF.

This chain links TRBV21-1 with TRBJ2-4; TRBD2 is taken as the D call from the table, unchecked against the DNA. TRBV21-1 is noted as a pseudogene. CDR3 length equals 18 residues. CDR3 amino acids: CASTLPLAGGPTKNIQYF. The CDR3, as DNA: TGTGCCAGCACACTCCCACTAGCGGGGGGCCCAACCAAAAACATTCAGTACTTC.

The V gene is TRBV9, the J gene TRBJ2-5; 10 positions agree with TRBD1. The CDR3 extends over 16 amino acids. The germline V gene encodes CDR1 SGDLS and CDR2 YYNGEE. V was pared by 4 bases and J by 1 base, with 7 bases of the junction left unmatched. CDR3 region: CASSLRTGGTQETQYF. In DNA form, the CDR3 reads TGTGCCAGCAGCCTACGGACAGGGGGTACCCAAGAGACCCAGTACTTC.

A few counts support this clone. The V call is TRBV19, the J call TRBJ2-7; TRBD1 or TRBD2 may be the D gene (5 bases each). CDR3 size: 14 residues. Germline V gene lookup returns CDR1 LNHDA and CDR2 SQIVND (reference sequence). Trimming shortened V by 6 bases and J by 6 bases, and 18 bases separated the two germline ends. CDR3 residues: CASSRGPPGLEQYF. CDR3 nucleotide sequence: TGTGCCAGTAGCCGAGGCCCCCCGGGGCTCGAGCAGTACTTC.